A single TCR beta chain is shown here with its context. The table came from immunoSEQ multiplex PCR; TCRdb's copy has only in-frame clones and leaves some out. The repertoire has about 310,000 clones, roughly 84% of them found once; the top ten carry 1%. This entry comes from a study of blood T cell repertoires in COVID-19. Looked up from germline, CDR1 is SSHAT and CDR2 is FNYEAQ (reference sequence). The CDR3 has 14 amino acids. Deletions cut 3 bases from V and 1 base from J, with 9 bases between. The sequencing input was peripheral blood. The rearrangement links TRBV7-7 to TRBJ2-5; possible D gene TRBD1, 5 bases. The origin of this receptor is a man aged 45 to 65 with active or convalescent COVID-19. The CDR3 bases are TGTGCCAGCAGCTTGGGGCAGATCCAAGAGACCCAGTACTTC. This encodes CASSLGQIQETQYF.